The clone carrying this T cell receptor beta chain has at least ten counts. As yet, its antigen is unknown. This entry belongs to a study of CD8 T cells in ankylosing spondylitis. Study observations and caveats: Seemingly distinctive of ankylosing spondylitis blood was a TCR beta motif formed by eight highly homologous variants.

The germline V gene encodes CDR1 SGHRS and CDR2 YFSETQ. V lost 0 bases to trimming and J lost 15 bases, with 10 bases between them. The CDR3 spans 11 residues. Quantitative 5'-RACE with molecular barcodes generated TCR beta libraries. MiXCR, applied by TCRdb to the 5' RACE reads, yields one record per CDR3 protein. This sample has around 180,000 distinct CDR3 sequences, with 15% to 20% found just once. Sequenced: blood, either unsorted or a sorted T cell fraction (not recorded which). This TCR was sampled from a male donor under 35 with ankylosing spondylitis or in good health (not recorded which). This chain uses TRBV5-1 with TRBJ2-1, with D unresolved. The CDR3 here is CASSLEDALFF. DNA of the CDR3: TGCGCCAGCAGCTTGGAAGATGCCTTGTTCTTC.